The rows below give T cell receptor beta chains drawn from one sample of a study of blood T cell repertoires in COVID-19. Clones were sequenced by immunoSEQ multiplex PCR, and TCRdb holds only the in-frame ones, with some missing. Found here are 100,000 to 150,000 clones, around 90% of them singletons; the top ten hold roughly 2%. Sequencing was carried out using peripheral blood. The receptors here all came from a man in his forties or fifties with COVID-19, enrolled during active disease. Both conserved end residues are part of each CDR3. A D gene is named only where the DNA matches it firmly. Where a row states a size, it is once, few, many or the class of an expanded clone; other rows omit it.

-	TRBV5-1	TRBJ2-2	-	TGCGCCAGCAGCTTGGAGGCAGGGAACACCGGGGAGCTGTTTTTT	CASSLEAGNTGELFF
-	TRBV6-6	TRBJ1-3	-	TGTGCCAGCAGTCCTACCCAGCGGTCCTCCGGAAACACCATATATTTT	CASSPTQRSSGNTIYF
-	TRBV15	TRBJ2-3	-	TGTGCCACCAACGACAGAGTCGGGGATACGCAGTATTTT	CATNDRVGDTQYF
-	TRBV7-9	TRBJ1-2	-	TGTGCCAGCAGCCCGCAGACATGGAACTATGGCTACACCTTC	CASSPQTWNYGYTF
-	TRBV12-3/TRBV12-4	TRBJ1-2	-	TGTGCCAGCAGGCCGGCGGGGACGAGGGGCTACACCTTC	CASRPAGTRGYTF
-	TRBV28	TRBJ2-7	TRBD2	TGTGCCAGCAGTTTAGGGAGGGCCTATCGCCAGCAGTACTTC	CASSLGRAYRQQYF
-	TRBV4-1	TRBJ2-2	-	TGCGCCAGCAGCCCGACTAGAGGCACCGGGGAGCTGTTTTTT	CASSPTRGTGELFF
-	TRBV25-1	TRBJ2-1	TRBD1	TGTGCCAGCAGCGAAACAGGGGCGAGCTCCTACAATGAGCAGTTCTTC	CASSETGASSYNEQFF
-	TRBV19	TRBJ2-7	-	TGTGCCAGTGCCCCATTCGAGGGCTACGAGCAGTACTTC	CASAPFEGYEQYF
-	TRBV7-2	TRBJ2-7	TRBD1	TGTGCCAGCAGCTTAGACAGGGGGTTGGGCGAGCAGTACTTC	CASSLDRGLGEQYF
-	TRBV27	TRBJ2-1	TRBD1	TGTGCCAGCAGGTGGACAGGGGGGGGCAATGAGCAGTTCTTC	CASRWTGGGNEQFF
-	TRBV5-8	TRBJ1-2	TRBD1	TGTGCCAGCAGCTTTGGGACAGGGGGAGATATTGGCTACACCTTC	CASSFGTGGDIGYTF
-	TRBV6-6	TRBJ2-2	-	TGTGCCAGCACGGGGAACACCGGGGAGCTGTTTTTT	CASTGNTGELFF
once	TRBV2	TRBJ1-3	-	TGTGCCAGCAGAGGGGTCGAAGGTCCTGGAAACACCATATATTTT	CASRGVEGPGNTIYF
-	TRBV25-1	TRBJ1-2	-	TGTGCCAGCAGTGACCCGCCTAGGGGCTACACCTTC	CASSDPPRGYTF